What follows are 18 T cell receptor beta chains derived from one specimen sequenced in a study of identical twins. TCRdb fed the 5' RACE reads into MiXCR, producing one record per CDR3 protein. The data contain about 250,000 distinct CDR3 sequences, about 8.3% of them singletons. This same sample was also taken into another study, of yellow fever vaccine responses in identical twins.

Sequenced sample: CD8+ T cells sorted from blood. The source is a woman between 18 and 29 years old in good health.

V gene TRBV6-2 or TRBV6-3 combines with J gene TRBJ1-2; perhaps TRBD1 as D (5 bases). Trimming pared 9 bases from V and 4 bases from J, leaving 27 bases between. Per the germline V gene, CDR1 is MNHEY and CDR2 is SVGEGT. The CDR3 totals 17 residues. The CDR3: CASRSPSDTSLPYGYTF. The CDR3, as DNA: TGTGCCAGTCGGAGTCCGTCGGACACCTCGCTCCCCTATGGCTACACCTTC.

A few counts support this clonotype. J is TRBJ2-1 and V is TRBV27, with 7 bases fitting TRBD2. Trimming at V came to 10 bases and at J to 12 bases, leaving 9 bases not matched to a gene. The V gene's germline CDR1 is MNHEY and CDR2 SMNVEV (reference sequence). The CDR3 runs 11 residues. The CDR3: CATAVGTTQFF. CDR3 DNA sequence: TGTGCCACCGCGGTGGGGACTACGCAGTTCTTC.

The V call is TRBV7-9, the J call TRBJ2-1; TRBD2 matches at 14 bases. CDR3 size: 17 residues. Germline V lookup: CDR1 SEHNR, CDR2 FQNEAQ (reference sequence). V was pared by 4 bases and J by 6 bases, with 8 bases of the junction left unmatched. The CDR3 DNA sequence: TGTGCCAGCAGCTCAGCTCCGGGACTAGCGGGAGTCAATGAGCAGTTCTTC. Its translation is CASSSAPGLAGVNEQFF.

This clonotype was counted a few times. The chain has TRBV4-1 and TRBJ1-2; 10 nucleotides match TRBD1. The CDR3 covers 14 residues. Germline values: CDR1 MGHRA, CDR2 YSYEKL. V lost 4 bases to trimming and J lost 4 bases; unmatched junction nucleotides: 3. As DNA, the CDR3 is TGCGCCAGCAGCCCCCGGACAGGGGGCTATGGCTACACCTTC. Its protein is CASSPRTGGYGYTF.

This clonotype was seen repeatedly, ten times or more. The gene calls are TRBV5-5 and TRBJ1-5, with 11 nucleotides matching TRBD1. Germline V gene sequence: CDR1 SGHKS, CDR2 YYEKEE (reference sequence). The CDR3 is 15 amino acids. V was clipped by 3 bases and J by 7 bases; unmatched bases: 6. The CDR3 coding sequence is TGTGCCAGCAGCTCCGGACAGGGGGCAGGACAGCCCCAGCATTTT. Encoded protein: CASSSGQGAGQPQHF. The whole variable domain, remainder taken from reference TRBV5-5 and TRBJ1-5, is DAGVTQSPTHLIKTRGQQVTLRCSPISGHKSVSWYQQVLGQGPQFIFQYYEKEERGRGNFPDRFSARQFPNYSSELNVNALLLGDSALYLCASSSGQGAGQPQHFGDGTRLSIL.

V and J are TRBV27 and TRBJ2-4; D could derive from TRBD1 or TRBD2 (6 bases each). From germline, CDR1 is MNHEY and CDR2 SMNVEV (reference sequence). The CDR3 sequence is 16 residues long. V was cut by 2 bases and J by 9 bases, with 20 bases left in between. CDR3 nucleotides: TGTGCCAGCAGTTTAATCCCAATGGAGGGGGGCGGCATTCAGTACTTC. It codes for CASSLIPMEGGGIQYF.

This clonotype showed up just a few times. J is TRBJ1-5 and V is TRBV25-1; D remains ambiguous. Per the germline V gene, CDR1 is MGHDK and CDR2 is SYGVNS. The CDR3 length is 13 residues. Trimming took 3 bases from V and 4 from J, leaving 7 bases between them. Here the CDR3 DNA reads TGTGCCAGCAGTGACGGGTTTAATCAGCCCCAGCATTTT. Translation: CASSDGFNQPQHF.

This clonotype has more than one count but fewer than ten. CDR3 coding DNA: TGCGCCAGCAGCGCGGGGGTGGGGATGAACACTGAAGCTTTCTTT. This translates into CASSAGVGMNTEAFF. The V call is TRBV5-1, the J call TRBJ1-1, with D maybe TRBD1 (5 bases). CDR1 SGHRS and CDR2 YFSETQ come from the germline V gene. The CDR3 extends over 15 amino acids. The V and J ends lost 4 bases and 0 bases respectively, with 13 bases between them.

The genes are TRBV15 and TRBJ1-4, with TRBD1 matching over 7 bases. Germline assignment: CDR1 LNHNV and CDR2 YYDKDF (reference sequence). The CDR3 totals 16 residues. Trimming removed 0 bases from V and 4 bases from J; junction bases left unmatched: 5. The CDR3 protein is CATSREVAGGNEKLFF. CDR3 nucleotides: TGTGCCACCAGCAGAGAGGTCGCAGGGGGTAATGAAAAACTGTTTTTT. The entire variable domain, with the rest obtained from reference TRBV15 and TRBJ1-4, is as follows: DAMVIQNPRYQVTQFGKPVTLSCSQTLNHNVMYWYQQKSSQAPKLLFHYYDKDFNNEADTPDNFQSRRPNTSFCFLDIRSPGLGDTAMYLCATSREVAGGNEKLFFGSGTQLSVL.

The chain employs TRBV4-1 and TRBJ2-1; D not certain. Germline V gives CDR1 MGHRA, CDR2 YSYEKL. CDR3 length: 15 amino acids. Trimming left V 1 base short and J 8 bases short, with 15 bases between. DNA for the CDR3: TGCGCCAGCAGCCAAGGGTTGCCCCCCCGCCATGAGCAGTTCTTC. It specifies CASSQGLPPRHEQFF.

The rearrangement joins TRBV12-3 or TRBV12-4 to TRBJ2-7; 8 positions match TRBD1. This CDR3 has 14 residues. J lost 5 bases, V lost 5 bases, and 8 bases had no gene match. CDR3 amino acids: CASSLSGTGDEQYF. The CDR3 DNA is TGTGCCAGCAGTCTCTCCGGGACAGGAGACGAGCAGTACTTC.

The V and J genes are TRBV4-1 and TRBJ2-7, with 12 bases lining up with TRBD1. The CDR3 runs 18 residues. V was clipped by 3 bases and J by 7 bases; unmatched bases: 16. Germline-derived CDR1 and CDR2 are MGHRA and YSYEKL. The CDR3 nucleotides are TGCGCCAGCAGCCAGCTGGGGCGGTTGGGGACAGGGGGCGAGGAGCAGTACTTC. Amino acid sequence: CASSQLGRLGTGGEEQYF.

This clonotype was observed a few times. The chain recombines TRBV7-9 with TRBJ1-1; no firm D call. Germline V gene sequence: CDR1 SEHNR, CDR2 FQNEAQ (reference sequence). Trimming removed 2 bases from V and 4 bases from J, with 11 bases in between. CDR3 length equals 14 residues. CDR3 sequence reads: CASSLKDLGTEAFF. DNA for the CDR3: TGTGCCAGCAGCTTAAAGGACTTGGGCACTGAAGCTTTCTTT.

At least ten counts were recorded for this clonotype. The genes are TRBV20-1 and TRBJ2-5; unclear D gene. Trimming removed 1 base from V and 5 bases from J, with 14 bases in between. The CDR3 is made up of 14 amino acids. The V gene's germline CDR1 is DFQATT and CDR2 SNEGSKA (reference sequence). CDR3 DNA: TGCAGTGCTAGAGCTACGCCGGAGTGGGAGACCCAGTACTTC. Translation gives CSARATPEWETQYF.

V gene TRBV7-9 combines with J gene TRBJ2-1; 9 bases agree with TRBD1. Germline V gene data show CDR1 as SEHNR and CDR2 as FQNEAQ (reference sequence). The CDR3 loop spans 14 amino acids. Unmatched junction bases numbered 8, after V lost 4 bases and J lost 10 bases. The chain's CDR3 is CASSSPTGGREQFF. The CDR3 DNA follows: TGTGCCAGCAGCTCCCCGACAGGGGGTCGGGAGCAGTTCTTC. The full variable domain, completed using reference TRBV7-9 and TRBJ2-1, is DTGVSQNPRHKITKRGQNVTFRCDPISEHNRLYWYRQTLGQGPEFLTYFQNEAQLEKSRLLSDRFSAERPKGSFSTLEIQRTEQGDSAMYLCASSSPTGGREQFFGPGTRLTVL.

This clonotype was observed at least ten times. The CDR3 nucleotides are TGCAGCGCAGCGGGTCCAGCCTTCACCTTGAACACCGGGGAGCTGTTTTTT. This sequence encodes CSAAGPAFTLNTGELFF. This sequence joins TRBV29-1 and TRBJ2-2; tentative D call: TRBD2 (6 bases). Trimming left V 7 bases short and J 1 base short, with 22 bases between. The CDR3 loop spans 17 amino acids. Germline CDR1 reads SQVTM; CDR2 reads ANQGSEA.

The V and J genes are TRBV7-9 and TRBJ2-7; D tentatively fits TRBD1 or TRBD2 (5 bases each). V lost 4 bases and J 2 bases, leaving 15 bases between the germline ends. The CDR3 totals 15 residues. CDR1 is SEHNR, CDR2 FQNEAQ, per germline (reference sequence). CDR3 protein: CASSSEAGSTYEQYF. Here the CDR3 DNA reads TGTGCCAGCAGCTCAGAGGCAGGGAGTACCTACGAGCAGTACTTC.

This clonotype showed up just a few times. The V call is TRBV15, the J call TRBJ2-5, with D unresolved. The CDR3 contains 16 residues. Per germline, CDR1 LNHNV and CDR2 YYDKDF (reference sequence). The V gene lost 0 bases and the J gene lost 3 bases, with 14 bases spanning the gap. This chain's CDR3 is CATSRDFTEAKETQYF. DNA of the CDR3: TGTGCCACCAGCAGAGATTTCACGGAAGCAAAAGAGACCCAGTACTTC.